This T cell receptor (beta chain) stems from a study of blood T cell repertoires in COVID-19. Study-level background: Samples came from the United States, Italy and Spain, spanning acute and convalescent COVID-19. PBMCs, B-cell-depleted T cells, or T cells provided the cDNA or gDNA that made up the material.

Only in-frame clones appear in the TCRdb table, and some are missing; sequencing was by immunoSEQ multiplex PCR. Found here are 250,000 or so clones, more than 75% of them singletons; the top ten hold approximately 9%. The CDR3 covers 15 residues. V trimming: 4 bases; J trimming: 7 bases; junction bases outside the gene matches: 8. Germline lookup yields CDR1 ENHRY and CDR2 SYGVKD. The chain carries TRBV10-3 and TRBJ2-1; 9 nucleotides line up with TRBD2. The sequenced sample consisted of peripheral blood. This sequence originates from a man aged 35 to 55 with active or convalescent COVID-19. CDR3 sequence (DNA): TGTGCCATCAGTGTAAGTAGCGGGAGTTCAAATGAGCAGTTCTTC. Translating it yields CAISVSSGSSNEQFF.